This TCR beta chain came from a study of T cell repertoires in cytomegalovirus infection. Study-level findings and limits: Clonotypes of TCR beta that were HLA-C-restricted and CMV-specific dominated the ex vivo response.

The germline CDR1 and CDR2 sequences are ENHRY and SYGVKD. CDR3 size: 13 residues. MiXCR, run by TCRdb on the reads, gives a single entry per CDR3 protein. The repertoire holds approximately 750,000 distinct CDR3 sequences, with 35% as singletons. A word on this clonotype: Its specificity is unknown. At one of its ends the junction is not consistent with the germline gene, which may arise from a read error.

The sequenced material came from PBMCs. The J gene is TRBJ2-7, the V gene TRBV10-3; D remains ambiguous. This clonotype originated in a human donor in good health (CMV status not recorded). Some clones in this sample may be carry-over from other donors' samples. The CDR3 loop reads CSISVGRGDEQYF. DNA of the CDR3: TGTTCCATCAGTGTCGGGCGAGGCGACGAGCAGTACTTC.